Listed below are T cell receptor beta chains from one sample, sequenced in a study of regulatory T cells in long-lasting Graves disease. Each CDR3 protein is one row after TCRdb ran MiXCR on the multiplex PCR reads. The sample carries 620,000 or so distinct CDR3 sequences, around 15% recorded once. The same data also contributed to another study, on T cells in Graves' hyperthyroidism and ophthalmopathy.

The sample was peripheral blood mononuclear cells (PBMCs), taken at new diagnosis, from a patient treated with antithyroid drugs. Receptors were obtained from a woman aged 30 to 39 with Graves disease. CDR3s include the opening cysteine and the closing phenylalanine or tryptophan. The D gene is left open where the match is weak. A row's size may be missing; if present it is once, few, many or a size class.

>TRBV2|TRBJ2-3|many|TRBD2
CASTQRTSGGQYF
TGTGCCAGCACCCAGAGGACTAGCGGTGGGCAGTATTTT
>TRBV11-2|TRBJ1-6|many|TRBD1
CASSRTQGQVALHF
TGTGCCAGCAGCAGAACCCAGGGACAGGTGGCCCTCCACTTT
>TRBV24-1|TRBJ2-2|few|TRBD2
CATNESVGLAGGGGELFF
TGTGCCACCAATGAAAGCGTTGGACTAGCGGGAGGCGGGGGGGAGCTGTTTTTT
>TRBV7-3|TRBJ2-3|NA|NA
CASSSMAGRSTDTQYF
TGTGCCAGCAGCTCTATGGCGGGAAGGAGCACAGATACGCAGTATTTT
>TRBV2|TRBJ2-5|many|NA
CASTSGYQETQYF
TGTGCCAGCACCTCAGGGTACCAAGAGACCCAGTACTTC
>TRBV29-1|TRBJ2-7|many|NA
CSVETYGGDEQYF
TGCAGCGTTGAAACCTACGGAGGGGACGAGCAGTACTTC
>TRBV6-1|TRBJ2-1|many|TRBD1
CASRIPGQVNNEQFF
TGTGCCAGCAGGATCCCGGGACAGGTCAACAATGAGCAGTTCTTC
>TRBV2|TRBJ1-1|many|TRBD1
CATRDRVFSEAFF
TGTGCCACCCGGGACAGGGTTTTCTCTGAAGCTTTCTTT
>TRBV5-1|TRBJ2-3|many|TRBD2
CASSPGTSGRWGTDTQYF
TGCGCCAGCAGCCCCGGGACTAGCGGGAGATGGGGCACAGATACGCAGTATTTT
>TRBV6-2/TRBV6-3|TRBJ1-6|few|TRBD1
CASSYGGQISSYNSPLHF
TGTGCCAGCAGTTACGGGGGACAGATAAGCTCCTATAATTCACCCCTCCACTTT
>TRBV28|TRBJ2-2|many|NA
CPATRDSPTGELFF
TGCCCGGCGACTAGAGACAGTCCCACCGGGGAGCTGTTTTTT
>TRBV14|TRBJ2-2|NA|NA
CASSQPGEITGELFF
TGTGCCAGCAGCCAGCCAGGGGAAATCACCGGGGAGCTGTTTTTT
>TRBV5-5|TRBJ1-1|few|NA
CASSHPGNTEAFF
TGTGCCAGCAGCCACCCAGGGAACACTGAAGCTTTCTTT
>TRBV4-1|TRBJ1-1|few|NA
CASSPPRGTGRAEAFF
TGCGCCAGCAGCCCGCCCAGGGGTACCGGACGCGCTGAAGCTTTCTTT
>TRBV7-9|TRBJ2-3|many|TRBD1
CASRFRPGQGTDTQYF
TGTGCCAGCAGATTTAGACCGGGACAGGGGACAGATACGCAGTATTTT
>TRBV6-1|TRBJ2-7|few|TRBD2
CASTETSGFYEQYF
TGTGCCAGCACCGAGACTAGCGGATTCTACGAGCAGTACTTC
>TRBV28|TRBJ1-5|many|NA
CASRLSNQPQHF
TGTGCCAGCAGGCTCAGCAATCAGCCCCAGCATTTT
>TRBV7-2|TRBJ2-1|many|TRBD2
CASSSLRLAEHNEQFF
TGTGCCAGCAGCTCCCTTAGACTAGCGGAACACAATGAGCAGTTCTTC
>TRBV5-1|TRBJ1-1|NA|TRBD1
CASSSGTATNTEAFF
TGTGCCAGCAGCTCGGGGACAGCTACAAACACTGAAGCTTTCTTT
>TRBV2|TRBJ1-6|many|TRBD1
CATSNYPSGTDNSPLHF
TGTGCCACTTCAAACTACCCCTCCGGGACAGACAATTCACCCCTCCACTTT
>TRBV19|TRBJ1-5|NA|NA
CASSMLTPNNQPQHF
TGTGCCAGTAGTATGTTGACACCTAACAATCAGCCCCAGCATTTT
>TRBV24-1|TRBJ1-5|NA|NA
CATSDLQGNQPQHF
TGTGCCACCAGTGATCTACAGGGTAATCAGCCCCAGCATTTT
>TRBV5-1|TRBJ2-5|many|TRBD1
CASSLETGTKTQYF
TGCGCCAGCAGCCTAGAGACAGGGACGAAGACCCAGTACTTC
>TRBV28|TRBJ1-1|many|NA
CASSLWSQTGRTEAFF
TGTGCCAGCAGTTTATGGTCTCAAACGGGGAGGACTGAAGCTTTCTTT
>TRBV5-1|TRBJ2-5|few|NA
CASSPGGSTQETQYF
TGCGCCAGCAGCCCCGGGGGATCGACACAAGAGACCCAGTACTTC
>TRBV7-2|TRBJ2-7|few|NA
CASSFSGTSAGQYF
TGTGCCAGCAGCTTTTCTGGGACCTCGGCGGGGCAGTACTTC
>TRBV20-1|TRBJ2-7|many|TRBD2
CSARVSGRASYEQYF
TGCAGTGCTAGGGTTAGCGGGAGGGCCTCGTACGAGCAGTACTTC
>TRBV6-2/TRBV6-3|TRBJ2-7|NA|NA
CASSYTGTVSYEQYF
TGTGCCAGCAGTTATACCGGGACCGTATCCTACGAGCAGTACTTC
>TRBV20-1|TRBJ1-5|NA|NA
CSAMAPGHLVSNQPQHF
TGCAGTGCCATGGCCCCAGGGCACCTCGTAAGCAATCAGCCCCAGCATTTT
>TRBV5-1|TRBJ2-1|many|TRBD1
CASSGPGQGYNEQFF
TGCGCCAGCAGCGGACCGGGACAGGGCTACAATGAGCAGTTCTTC
>TRBV20-1|TRBJ1-1|few|TRBD1
CSASRGPDKTEAFF
TGCAGTGCTAGTAGGGGGCCCGATAAAACTGAAGCTTTCTTT
>TRBV30|TRBJ2-7|few|NA
CAGETLRKKTFGLYEQYF
TGTGCCGGGGAGACATTGCGTAAAAAAACCTTCGGACTATACGAGCAGTACTTC
>TRBV7-8|TRBJ1-1|many|TRBD1
CASSTGQGKAEAFF
TGTGCCAGCAGCACAGGACAGGGGAAGGCTGAAGCTTTCTTT
>TRBV3-1|TRBJ1-6|NA|NA
CASSKNSPLHF
TGTGCCAGCAGCAAAAATTCACCCCTCCACTTT
>TRBV5-1|TRBJ1-1|many|TRBD1
CASSRLGQGKTEAFF
TGCGCCAGCAGTCGTCTAGGACAGGGGAAGACTGAAGCTTTCTTT
>TRBV5-6|TRBJ2-1|NA|NA
CASSFYRGAGHNEQFF
TGTGCCAGCAGCTTTTACAGGGGAGCGGGTCACAATGAGCAGTTCTTC
>TRBV5-1|TRBJ2-1|few|TRBD1
CASSWGQGNNEQFF
TGCGCCAGCAGCTGGGGACAGGGTAACAATGAGCAGTTCTTC
>TRBV12-3/TRBV12-4|TRBJ1-6|many|TRBD1
CASSLTTGSGYNSPLHF
TGTGCCAGCAGTTTAACGACAGGGAGTGGGTATAATTCACCCCTCCACTTT
>TRBV7-8|TRBJ1-5|many|NA
CASSAGPGGQPQHF
TGTGCCAGCAGCGCGGGCCCGGGAGGTCAGCCCCAGCATTTT
>TRBV19|TRBJ2-7|NA|TRBD2
CAAGGGSYEQYF
TGTGCAGCGGGGGGCGGATCCTACGAGCAGTACTTC
>TRBV12-3/TRBV12-4|TRBJ2-6|many|TRBD1
CASIGELVSRDRGMGANVLTF
TGTGCCAGCATTGGGGAATTGGTGTCCCGGGACAGGGGAATGGGGGCCAACGTCCTGACTTTC
>TRBV6-7|TRBJ2-4|few|NA
CASSYPRGAKNIQYF
TGTGCCAGCAGTTACCCGAGGGGGGCCAAAAACATTCAGTACTTC
>TRBV5-6|TRBJ1-1|few|NA
CASTPGHLNTEAFF
TGTGCCAGCACCCCGGGACACTTGAACACTGAAGCTTTCTTT
>TRBV4-1|TRBJ2-1|few|TRBD2
CASSQPGTSGAYNEQFF
TGCGCCAGCAGCCAACCAGGGACTAGCGGCGCCTACAATGAGCAGTTCTTC
>TRBV28|TRBJ1-4|NA|NA
CASSLSAETNEKLFF
TGTGCCAGCAGTTTAAGTGCGGAGACTAATGAAAAACTGTTTTTT
>TRBV28|TRBJ1-2|many|TRBD1
CATKQHRDRGFEARGYTF
TGTGCCACCAAACAACACCGGGACAGGGGATTTGAGGCGCGTGGCTACACCTTC
>TRBV18|TRBJ2-7|NA|TRBD2
CASSPRTSGITSSYEQYF
TGTGCCAGCTCACCACGGACTAGCGGGATTACCAGCTCCTACGAGCAGTACTTC
>TRBV5-1|TRBJ2-1|NA|TRBD1
CASSWDRGPVGEQFF
TGCGCCAGCAGCTGGGACAGGGGGCCGGTAGGCGAGCAGTTCTTC
>TRBV30|TRBJ1-5|NA|NA
CAWSNGYSNQPQHF
TGTGCCTGGAGTAACGGATATAGCAATCAGCCCCAGCATTTT
>TRBV12-3/TRBV12-4|TRBJ2-2|few|TRBD1
CASRWTGPTGELFF
TGTGCCAGCAGGTGGACAGGGCCCACCGGGGAGCTGTTTTTT
>TRBV7-9|TRBJ1-2|NA|NA
CASSLRGRQSHYGYTF
TGTGCCAGCAGCCTCCGGGGGCGACAGTCTCACTATGGCTACACCTTC
>TRBV6-2/TRBV6-3|TRBJ1-4|NA|NA
CASRRHRAGEKLFF
TGTGCCAGCAGACGCCACAGGGCTGGAGAAAAACTGTTTTTT
>TRBV6-5|TRBJ1-2|many|NA
CASSYSNSGYGYTF
TGTGCCAGCAGTTACTCGAATTCAGGCTATGGCTACACCTTC
>TRBV7-2|TRBJ1-1|many|NA
CASSLGSRWNTEAFF
TGTGCCAGCAGCTTAGGGTCACGGTGGAACACTGAAGCTTTCTTT